The clone carrying this T cell receptor (beta chain) was counted a few times. The target antigen is unknown. This entry comes from a study of CD8 T cells in ankylosing spondylitis. Regarding the study as a whole: Relatively scarce in peripheral blood, disease-linked clones were CD8+. According to the report, clones linked to the disease were significantly enriched in matched synovial fluid samples taken from ankylosing spondylitis patients. Within ankylosing spondylitis blood, a TCR beta motif made up of eight or nine highly homologous variants appeared to be characteristic.

The germline V gene encodes CDR1 SGHDN and CDR2 FVKESK. This CDR3 has 15 amino acids. The V end lost 1 base, the J end lost 5 bases, and 12 bases lay between the germline ends. 5'-RACE, quantitative and with molecular barcodes, yielded the TCR beta libraries. TCRdb called the 5' RACE reads again in MiXCR, with one record for every CDR3 protein. This repertoire shows 650,000 to 800,000 distinct CDR3 sequences, roughly 19% found once; its top ten account for about 20%. This receptor was identified in a male donor with ankylosing spondylitis. The chain employs TRBV14 and TRBJ2-1; TRBD2 is a possible D gene (5 bases). Sequenced sample: blood, either unsorted or a sorted T cell fraction (not recorded which). Here the CDR3 DNA reads TGTGCCAGCAGCCAAGGGCTAGCTTTGGACAATGAGCAGTTCTTC. As protein: CASSQGLALDNEQFF.